Below are 3 T cell receptor beta chains sequenced from a single sample in a study of blood T cell repertoires in COVID-19 (dated by TCRdb to 2018 to 2020). Libraries were built with the immunoSEQ multiplex PCR assay. Imported from immuneACCESS, the table was reduced by TCRdb to in-frame sequences with V and J called. These copies leave out some clones; in studies compared against another copy, an unresolved V gene accounts for under half, and the cause of the remainder is not known. Within this sample are 49,000 or so clones, with about nine tenths of them counted one time only. The ten largest clones add up to 6.5% of the sample. Sequences were obtained from peripheral blood. The receptors stem from a man aged 45 to 65 with active COVID-19.

V and J are TRBV27 and TRBJ1-2; D perhaps matches TRBD1 (5 bases). Trimming took 2 bases from V and 3 from J, leaving 7 bases between them. Germline lookup yields CDR1 MNHEY and CDR2 SMNVEV (reference sequence). The CDR3 has 13 amino acids. The CDR3 is CASSLTGHYGYTF. The CDR3 DNA reads as TGTGCCAGCAGTTTAACAGGACACTATGGCTACACCTTC.

The rearrangement joins TRBV6-2 or TRBV6-3 to TRBJ2-1; 9 bases map to TRBD2. The CDR3 covers 17 residues. V shed 2 bases, J shed 0 bases, and the junction held 5 bases outside the gene matches. The germline V gene encodes CDR1 MNHEY and CDR2 SVGEGT. The CDR3 bases are TGTGCCAGCAGTTACCGACCTAGCGGGGCCTCCTACAATGAGCAGTTCTTC. Amino acid sequence: CASSYRPSGASYNEQFF.

The V and J genes are TRBV12-5 and TRBJ1-5; D is unresolved. Germline V gene data show CDR1 as LGHNT and CDR2 as FRNRAP. Trimming stripped 2 bases from V and 7 bases from J, with 21 bases between. The CDR3 has 17 residues. The CDR3 sequence is CASGLIHGPGVKQPQHF. In DNA, the CDR3 is TGTGCTAGTGGTTTGATTCACGGACCGGGAGTGAAGCAGCCCCAGCATTTT.